The present T cell receptor (beta chain) was sequenced within a study of cytomegalovirus exposure and HLA in healthy donors. Study-level background: According to later analysis, the same platform produced the roughly 120 validation and 666 first-cohort repertoires. Study-wide results and limits: Cytomegalovirus status, reportedly, was diagnosed with high specificity and sensitivity by the classifier. The study put 160 or so TCR beta chains on its list as cytomegalovirus-associated.

For this clone: What it binds is unknown.

Germline V lookup: CDR1 SEHNR, CDR2 FQNEAQ (reference sequence). V dropped 5 bases and J dropped 2; count of bases not matched to a gene: 2. CDR3 size: 15 residues. The donors were in the approximately 130-subject validation cohort; that cohort was separate from the roughly 700-subject first cohort. The repertoire was sequenced with immunoSEQ multiplex PCR; TCRdb's copy has only in-frame clones and lacks some. The sample records some 140,000 clones, 86% being singletons. J is TRBJ2-3 and V is TRBV7-9, with 12 bases matching TRBD1. The sequence derives from a man aged 18 to 29 in good health and CMV-seronegative. Sample: PBMCs. The CDR3: CASSGTGGPTDTQYF. The CDR3 DNA is TGTGCCAGCAGCGGGACAGGGGGCCCCACAGATACGCAGTATTTT.